The 18 T cell receptor beta chains in this list originate from one sample, sequenced in a study of shared clonotypes between healthy human individuals. Produced via immunoSEQ multiplex PCR; TCRdb's table is partial and in-frame only. The repertoire holds over a million clones, with 95% to 97% as singletons. Sample: naive CD4+ T cells sorted from blood. The subset was: CD45RA+ positively selected. The receptors shown here come from a man younger than 40 in good health.

The chain carries TRBV27 and TRBJ2-5; no reliable D call. The V gene's germline CDR1 is MNHEY and CDR2 SMNVEV (reference sequence). With 4 bases removed from V and 4 bases from J, the gap between germline ends came to 10 bases. The CDR3 spans 13 residues. The CDR3 coding sequence is TGTGCCAGCAGTTCCGCGTTTGGAGAGACCCAGTACTTC. This translates into CASSSAFGETQYF.

This clone was seen only once. The chain employs TRBV5-4 and TRBJ2-5, with D perhaps given as TRBD1 or TRBD2 (6 bases each). The V gene's germline CDR1 is SGHNT and CDR2 YYREEE (reference sequence). V lost 2 bases to trimming and J lost 5 bases, with 13 bases between them. The CDR3 is 14 residues long. CDR3 sequence: CASSFGSGAETQYF. The CDR3 nucleotides read TGTGCCAGCAGCTTTGGGTCGGGGGCGGAGACCCAGTACTTC.

V is TRBV10-2 and J is TRBJ2-1; 13 positions match TRBD2. The CDR3 is made up of 14 amino acids. The V and J ends lost 5 bases and 7 bases, in that order; junction bases with no gene match: 2. From germline, CDR1 is WSHSY and CDR2 SAAADI. The CDR3 DNA is TGCGCCAGCAGTCAGACTAGCGGGAGGAATGAGCAGTTCTTC. Residues: CASSQTSGRNEQFF.

This clone occurred once. The chain uses TRBV29-1 and TRBJ2-5; 7 bases fit TRBD1. Per germline, CDR1 SQVTM and CDR2 ANQGSEA. Losses at the gene ends were 6 bases for V and 2 bases for J; bases not matched to a gene: 12. The length of the CDR3 is 15 residues. CDR3 bases: TGCAGCGTCGAGGGAGTAGGGGGCTCACAAGAGACCCAGTACTTC. This sequence encodes CSVEGVGGSQETQYF. The full variable domain, in which reference TRBV29-1 and TRBJ2-5 provide the parts outside the CDR3, is SAVISQKPSRDICQRGTSLTIQCQVDSQVTMMFWYRQQPGQSLTLIATANQGSEATYESGFVIDKFPISRPNLTFSTLTVSNMSPEDSSIYLCSVEGVGGSQETQYFGPGTRLLVL.

The chain joins TRBV5-6 to TRBJ1-1; unclear D gene. Germline V gene lookup returns CDR1 SGHDT and CDR2 YYEEEE. The V and J ends lost 0 bases and 1 base respectively, with 13 bases between them. CDR3 length equals 16 residues. CDR3 loop: CASSLGAGWKNTEAFF. For the CDR3, the DNA is TGTGCCAGCAGCTTGGGTGCAGGTTGGAAGAACACTGAAGCTTTCTTT.

This clone was found once. The chain is built from TRBV11-2 and TRBJ2-2; D is ambiguous. This CDR3 has 14 residues. CDR1 is SGHAT and CDR2 is FQNNGV in the germline V gene. V lost 4 bases and J 0 bases, leaving 6 bases between the germline ends. CDR3 in amino acids: CASSSLPNTGELFF. The CDR3 nucleotides are TGTGCCAGCAGCTCCTTACCGAACACCGGGGAGCTGTTTTTT.

This chain's CDR3 is CASSSTSGIFDEQFF. For the CDR3, the DNA is TGTGCCAGCAGCTCTACTAGCGGGATATTTGATGAGCAGTTCTTC. V and J are TRBV7-2 and TRBJ2-1; TRBD2 aligns across 10 bases. J gave up 8 bases and V 4 bases, and 8 bases lay outside the gene matches. The CDR3 consists of 15 residues. Germline V gives CDR1 SGHTA, CDR2 FQGNSA.

This clone occurred once. This chain connects TRBV7-2 to TRBJ2-1, with D tentatively TRBD1 or TRBD2 (5 bases each). CDR1 is SGHTA, CDR2 FQGNSA, per germline. This CDR3 has 13 residues. V lost 5 bases and J 12 bases, leaving 17 bases between the germline ends. CDR3 in amino acids: CASSNLQGVGQFF. CDR3 nucleotide sequence: TGTGCCAGCAGCAACCTTCAGGGAGTTGGGCAGTTCTTC. Looking up the rest from reference TRBV7-2 and TRBJ2-1 gives the full variable domain: GAGVSQSPSNKVTEKGKDVELRCDPISGHTALYWYRQSLGQGLEFLIYFQGNSAPDKSGLPSDRFSAERTGGSVSTLTIQRTQQEDSAVYLCASSNLQGVGQFFGPGTRLTVL.

The chain combines TRBV11-1 with TRBJ2-1, with TRBD1 identical over 8 bases. CDR3 size: 14 residues. From germline, CDR1 is SGHAT and CDR2 FQDESV (reference sequence). Trimming at V came to 3 bases and at J to 8 bases, leaving 6 bases not matched to a gene. The CDR3: CASSLAQGAHEQFF. The CDR3 nucleotides are TGTGCCAGCAGCTTGGCTCAGGGGGCACATGAGCAGTTCTTC.

The V gene is TRBV2, the J gene TRBJ2-1; 14 nucleotides match TRBD2. CDR3 length: 18 residues. J gave up 0 bases and V 3 bases, and 4 bases lay outside the gene matches. Germline-derived CDR1 and CDR2 are SNHLY and FYNNEI. The CDR3 sequence: CASSDGLAGGLSYNEQFF. In DNA form, the CDR3 reads TGTGCCAGCAGTGATGGACTAGCGGGAGGACTCTCCTACAATGAGCAGTTCTTC.

This clone showed up just once. This rearrangement joins TRBV6-4 to TRBJ2-2; D is possibly TRBD1 (6 bases). V lost 4 bases and J lost 3, with 12 bases in between. Germline lookup yields CDR1 MRHNA and CDR2 SNTAGT. The CDR3 runs 15 residues. Here the CDR3 DNA reads TGTGCCAGCAGTGCCCAGCAGGGGTACACCGGGGAGCTGTTTTTT. As protein: CASSAQQGYTGELFF.

The genes are TRBV7-3 and TRBJ2-1; D remains ambiguous. V was pared by 0 bases and J by 8 bases, with 11 bases between. The CDR3 sequence is 14 residues long. The germline gives CDR1 SGHTA, CDR2 FQGTGA. The CDR3 here is CASSLTWIGDEQFF. CDR3 bases: TGTGCCAGCAGCTTAACGTGGATTGGGGATGAGCAGTTCTTC.

The CDR3 sequence: CASSWGGRAGVDTQYF. In DNA form, the CDR3 reads TGTGCCAGCAGTTGGGGGGGGAGGGCCGGGGTAGATACGCAGTATTTT. The chain has TRBV6-5 and TRBJ2-3; 7 bases line up with TRBD2. The ends lost 4 bases at V and 5 bases at J; junction bases unmatched: 12. The CDR3 is 16 amino acids. CDR1 is MNHEY and CDR2 is SVGAGI in the germline V gene.

The genes are TRBV19 and TRBJ2-2, with 8 nucleotides matching TRBD2. With 3 bases clipped from V and 6 bases from J, the junction kept 12 bases outside the gene matches. This CDR3 has 17 amino acids. CDR1 and CDR2 (germline): LNHDA, SQIVND (reference sequence). As DNA, the CDR3 is TGTGCCAGTAGTATTCCTGTGGTAGCGGGGCGCCCCGGGGAGCTGTTTTTT. Amino acid sequence: CASSIPVVAGRPGELFF.

The chain recombines TRBV5-1 with TRBJ2-3; 7 bases map to TRBD1. There are 15 residues in the CDR3. J lost 0 bases, V lost 3 bases, and 4 bases had no gene match. The V gene's germline CDR1 is SGHRS and CDR2 YFSETQ. CDR3 sequence (DNA): TGCGCCAGCAGCTCCCGGGACAGAAGCACAGATACGCAGTATTTT. Its translation is CASSSRDRSTDTQYF.

The gene calls are TRBV5-1 and TRBJ1-1; a possible D gene is TRBD1 (5 bases). Germline V lookup: CDR1 SGHRS, CDR2 YFSETQ. CDR3 size: 14 residues. The V gene lost 5 bases and the J gene lost 3 bases, with 14 bases spanning the gap. CDR3 DNA sequence: TGCGCCAGCAGTTATAGACCGGGGGACACTGAAGCTTTCTTT. Protein product: CASSYRPGDTEAFF. The full variable domain, completed using reference TRBV5-1 and TRBJ1-1, is KAGVTQTPRYLIKTRGQQVTLSCSPISGHRSVSWYQQTPGQGLQFLFEYFSETQRNKGNFPGRFSGRQFSNSRSEMNVSTLELGDSALYLCASSYRPGDTEAFFGQGTRLTVV.

The chain couples TRBV5-5 to TRBJ2-1, with D unclear. V lost 4 bases, J lost 0 bases, and 11 bases lay in between. The CDR3 runs 15 residues. In germline, CDR1 is SGHKS, CDR2 YYEKEE (reference sequence). CDR3 sequence reads: CASSPDPSSYNEQFF. In DNA, the CDR3 is TGTGCCAGCAGCCCCGACCCGAGCTCCTACAATGAGCAGTTCTTC.

The chain combines TRBV9 with TRBJ1-3; D gene ambiguous. CDR1 SGDLS and CDR2 YYNGEE come from the germline V gene. The V gene lost 3 bases and the J gene lost 0 bases, with 13 bases spanning the gap. The length of the CDR3 is 16 residues. CDR3: CASSAHPTSSGNTIYF. The CDR3 DNA reads TGTGCCAGCAGCGCGCACCCGACCTCCTCTGGAAACACCATATATTTT. Variable domain in full (rest from reference TRBV9 and TRBJ1-3): DSGVTQTPKHLITATGQRVTLRCSPRSGDLSVYWYQQSLDQGLQFLIQYYNGEERAKGNILERFSAQQFPDLHSELNLSSLELGDSALYFCASSAHPTSSGNTIYFGEGSWLTVV.